The T cell receptor (beta chain) under discussion was sequenced for a study of blood T cell repertoires in COVID-19 (dated by TCRdb to 2018 to 2020). About the full investigation: The collaborator samples originated in the United States, Italy and Spain and spanned the acute and convalescent phases of COVID-19. The prospective study material was composed of cDNA or gDNA derived from T cells, B-cell-depleted T cells, or PBMCs. Deeply sampled blood TCRbeta repertoires from subjects exposed to, actively infected with, or recovered from COVID-19 were included in the dataset. The repertoires were released in a freely available public database meant as a resource for research on the immune response to SARS-CoV-2. The samples were drawn from two sources: the first 160 participants of the ongoing ImmuneRACE study, and 1,200 or so subjects contributed by 6 global collaborators. Nearly every sample came with metadata listing a de-identified subject ID, COVID-19 status, age in years and sex. Where available, HLA class I and class II types were taken from metadata supplied by the sample provider and were not determined by assay-based typing. Here is what the overall study found, with its caveats: The amount of clinical and demographic metadata varied by source and participant and was provided uncurated.

Concerning this clone: Its cognate antigen has yet to be identified. The input lacks base qualities; no much larger clone sits a single base away.

TCRbeta CDR3 regions were amplified from genomic DNA by means of the immunoSEQ Assay, a bias-controlled multiplex PCR. The study's processing was this. The number of nucleated cells in each sample was estimated by amplification of reference gene primers within the assay. To quantify the absolute abundance of each unique TCRbeta CDR3 rearrangement, sequence reads were collapsed and filtered. For each sample, productive Simpson clonality was calculated as the square root of Simpson's diversity index over productive rearrangements. This immuneACCESS table, as held by TCRdb, lists in-frame sequences with V and J called but not all clones. Of the missing ones, under half trace to an unresolved V gene in checked studies; the others have no known cause. V and J calls and clone size are those listed in that table; D and trimming were worked out from the DNA. The sample table holds about 110,000 clones, of which around 80% were seen once. The ten most abundant clones make up approximately 4.3% of the sample.

Collaborating institutions collected whole blood in K2EDTA tubes following their own protocols. Collaborator samples were shipped for TCRbeta analysis as frozen whole blood, isolated PBMCs, or DNA extracted from either sample type. As encoded in the germline V gene, CDR1 is SGHRS while CDR2 is YFSETQ. The CDR3 numbers 15 residues from cysteine through phenylalanine. Only CDR3 DNA remains: 45 bases, in frame from the first base. V is pruned by 4 bases and J by 6 bases, leaving 10 bases of the junction without a gene match. The chain is assembled from TRBV5-1 and TRBJ1-2, and 9 bases in between align with TRBD1. The clonotype originates from a human donor in a cohort sampled during active or convalescent COVID-19. Sequencing was done on a sample of peripheral blood. The CDR3 protein is CASSTPDRGRHGYTF. The sequenced DNA: TGCGCCAGCAGCACACCGGACAGGGGACGACATGGCTACACCTTC.